One sample yielded the 12 T cell receptor beta chains listed below, sequenced in a study of blood T cells in healthy people across ages. The use of a sample-barcoded 5' primer and a J-beta primer mix characterized a second PCR of roughly 6 to 11 cycles. TCRdb recomputed calls from the 5' RACE reads with MiXCR, one row per CDR3 protein. The sample yields hundreds of thousands of distinct CDR3 sequences, roughly 60% seen once. The source material was blood. Receptor source: a young man in good health.

The gene calls are TRBV7-9 and TRBJ1-1, with a possible D match to TRBD1 (5 bases). CDR3 length: 13 amino acids. CDR1 SEHNR and CDR2 FQNEAQ come from the germline V gene (reference sequence). Between the trimmed V and J ends, which lost 4 bases and 6 bases, there was a span of 12 bases. Written as DNA, the CDR3 is TGTGCCAGCAGCTCAGACGGGGCGGCTGAAGCTTTCTTT. Amino acids: CASSSDGAAEAFF. Looking up the rest from reference TRBV7-9 and TRBJ1-1 gives the full variable domain: DTGVSQNPRHKITKRGQNVTFRCDPISEHNRLYWYRQTLGQGPEFLTYFQNEAQLEKSRLLSDRFSAERPKGSFSTLEIQRTEQGDSAMYLCASSSDGAAEAFFGQGTRLTVV.

This rearrangement joins TRBV9 to TRBJ2-3; no clear D. The CDR3 totals 15 residues. Trimming took off 0 bases at V and 4 bases at J, with 12 bases between the two ends. The V gene's germline CDR1 is SGDLS and CDR2 YYNGEE. The CDR3 here is CASSVGQGLADTQYF. The CDR3 nucleotides are TGTGCCAGCAGCGTAGGTCAAGGTTTGGCAGATACGCAGTATTTT.

The rearrangement joins TRBV20-1 to TRBJ2-7; weak D call: TRBD2 (6 bases). This CDR3 is built from 13 residues. Germline CDR1 is DFQATT and CDR2 is SNEGSKA (reference sequence). Trimming took off 8 bases at V and 2 bases at J, with 16 bases between the two ends. For the CDR3, the DNA is TGCAGTTTCTGGGGCGGGGTGACCTACGAGCAGTACTTC. This codes for CSFWGGVTYEQYF.

The V and J genes are TRBV10-3 and TRBJ1-5; 11 nucleotides agree with TRBD1. The V segment lost 2 bases and the J segment 6 bases; nucleotides outside the gene matches: 9. The length of the CDR3 is 17 residues. CDR1 ENHRY and CDR2 SYGVKD come from the germline V gene. This chain's CDR3 is CAISEMQGQGDSQPQHF. For the CDR3, the DNA is TGTGCCATCAGTGAGATGCAGGGACAGGGGGACAGTCAGCCCCAGCATTTT.

The J gene is TRBJ1-2, the V gene TRBV6-5; the D gene is possibly TRBD1 (6 bases). The CDR3 covers 13 residues. Germline V lookup: CDR1 MNHEY, CDR2 SVGAGI. The V gene lost 1 base and the J gene lost 10 bases, with 13 bases spanning the gap. In DNA form, the CDR3 reads TGTGCCAGCAGTTACTTAGGGGGGGCTGACTACACCTTC. Protein: CASSYLGGADYTF.

The chain combines TRBV18 with TRBJ2-7; TRBD1 is a possible D gene (6 bases). There are 13 residues in the CDR3. Trimming cost V 2 bases and J 5 bases, with 10 bases left between them. Germline CDR1 reads KGHSH; CDR2 reads LQKENI. CDR3 amino acids: CASSPSQGHEQYF. The CDR3, as DNA: TGTGCCAGCTCACCAAGTCAGGGGCACGAGCAGTACTTC.

To note about this clonotype: The germline gene is not matched at one end of the junction; a read error may be the cause. The J gene is TRBJ1-2, the V gene TRBV28; no definite D call. Germline CDR1 is MDHEN and CDR2 is SYDVKM. The CDR3 loop spans 13 amino acids. The CDR3 protein is CASSADVAYGYTF. CDR3 nucleotides: TGTGCCAGCAGTGCGGACGTGGCCTATGGCTACACTTTC.

The V gene is TRBV20-1, the J gene TRBJ2-5, with 7 nucleotides matching TRBD2. This CDR3 spans 16 amino acids. Looked up from germline, CDR1 is DFQATT and CDR2 is SNEGSKA (reference sequence). Trimming at V came to 3 bases and at J to 11 bases, leaving 21 bases not matched to a gene. CDR3 nucleotides: TGCAGTGCTAGGAGTCGGGGGACTATGACCTACAATGAGCAGTACTTC. The encoded protein is CSARSRGTMTYNEQYF.

This rearrangement joins TRBV20-1 to TRBJ1-2, with D possibly TRBD1 on 5 matching bases. Trimming stripped 0 bases from V and 2 bases from J, with 10 bases between. Germline V CDR1 and CDR2: DFQATT, SNEGSKA (reference sequence). This CDR3 spans 14 amino acids. CDR3 DNA sequence: TGCAGTGCTAGAGATTGGGGGGGGAACTATGGCTACACCTTC. It translates to CSARDWGGNYGYTF.

The V call is TRBV3-1, the J call TRBJ2-1; a weak D match, TRBD2 (7 bases). Trimming took 0 bases from V and 0 from J, leaving 9 bases between them. CDR1 and CDR2 (germline): LGHDT, YNNKEL (reference sequence). The CDR3 extends over 16 amino acids. CDR3 amino acids: CASSQERGRSYNEQFF. DNA of the CDR3: TGTGCCAGCAGCCAAGAGCGGGGGCGCTCCTACAATGAGCAGTTCTTC.

There are a few counts of this clonotype. This rearrangement joins TRBV12-3 or TRBV12-4 to TRBJ2-2, with D unclear. The CDR3 runs 13 residues. The germline V and J ends were trimmed by 1 base and 5 bases, with 5 bases remaining between them. Here the CDR3 DNA reads TGTGCCAGCAGTTTAGTTCGTACCGGGGAGCTGTTTTTT. It encodes CASSLVRTGELFF.

This clonotype was seen only a few times. One end of the junction varies from germline; a read error may be responsible. The chain joins TRBV6-1 to TRBJ2-5, with D possibly TRBD2 on 6 matching bases. The V gene's germline CDR1 is MNHNS and CDR2 SASEGT. This CDR3 has 14 amino acids. Here the CDR3 reads CASSEAGGLETQYF. In DNA, the CDR3 is TGTGCCAGCAGCGAAGCAGGAGGGTTGGAGACCCAGTACTTC.